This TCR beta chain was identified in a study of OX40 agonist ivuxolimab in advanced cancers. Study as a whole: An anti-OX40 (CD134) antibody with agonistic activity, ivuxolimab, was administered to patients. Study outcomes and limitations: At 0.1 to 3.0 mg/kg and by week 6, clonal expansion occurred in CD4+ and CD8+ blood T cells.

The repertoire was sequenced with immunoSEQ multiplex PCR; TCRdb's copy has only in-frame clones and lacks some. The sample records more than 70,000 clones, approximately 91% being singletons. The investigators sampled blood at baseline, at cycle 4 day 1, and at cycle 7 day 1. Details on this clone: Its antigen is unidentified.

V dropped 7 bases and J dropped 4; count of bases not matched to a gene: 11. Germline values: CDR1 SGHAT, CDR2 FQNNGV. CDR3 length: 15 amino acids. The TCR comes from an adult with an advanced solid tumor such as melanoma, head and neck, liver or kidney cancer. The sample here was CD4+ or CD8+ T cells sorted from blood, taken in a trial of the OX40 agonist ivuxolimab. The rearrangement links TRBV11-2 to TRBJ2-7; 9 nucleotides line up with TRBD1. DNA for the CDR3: TGTGCCAGCAAAACAGGGACAGGGAGGGTTTACGAGCAGTACTTC. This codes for CASKTGTGRVYEQYF.